These 20 T cell receptor beta chains share one sample of origin, sequenced in a study of blood T cell repertoires in COVID-19. Here immunoSEQ multiplex PCR was the method, and the copy in TCRdb shows in-frame clones only, minus some. The sample lists roughly 120,000 clones, 75% to 90% occurring once. The sample consisted of peripheral blood. The receptors here all came from an older woman with COVID-19, enrolled during active disease.

CDR3 sequence reads: CASSLAGGPAPLHF. The DNA of the CDR3 is TGTGCCAGCAGCTTGGCGGGGGGTCCGGCACCCCTCCACTTT. This chain connects TRBV5-4 to TRBJ1-6; maybe TRBD1 (5 bases). The germline V gene encodes CDR1 SGHNT and CDR2 YYREEE (reference sequence). The CDR3 is 14 residues long. V was clipped by 0 bases and J by 11 bases, with 12 bases between them.

This chain connects TRBV12-5 to TRBJ2-7; the match to TRBD1 covers 8 bases. Germline V gene sequence: CDR1 LGHNT, CDR2 FRNRAP. With V trimmed by 2 bases and J by 4 bases, 13 bases remained unmatched. CDR3 length equals 17 residues. In nucleotides, the CDR3 is TGTGCTAGTGGTTTGCCTCGGGGGCAGGGGGCTTTGTACGAGCAGTACTTC. Encoded protein: CASGLPRGQGALYEQYF.

This rearrangement joins TRBV19 to TRBJ1-6, with D possibly TRBD1 on 5 matching bases. Trimming shortened V by 1 base and J by 0 bases, and 19 bases separated the two germline ends. CDR3 length: 20 residues. CDR1 and CDR2 (germline): LNHDA, SQIVND (reference sequence). The CDR3: CASSIGAAGTQSSYNSPLHF. CDR3 nucleotide sequence: TGTGCCAGTAGTATAGGGGCCGCCGGGACTCAGAGCTCCTATAATTCACCCCTCCACTTT.

The CDR3 protein is CASSLDTDYGYTF. The CDR3 DNA reads TGTGCCAGCAGCTTAGATACAGACTATGGCTACACCTTC. V usage is TRBV7-9 and J usage is TRBJ1-2; D unclear. Trimming removed 1 base at V and 3 bases at J, with 6 bases between. The CDR3 has 13 residues. CDR1 SEHNR and CDR2 FQNEAQ come from the germline V gene (reference sequence).

This chain links TRBV27 with TRBJ1-6, with 8 bases identical to TRBD1. The V gene end was trimmed by 6 bases and the J gene end by 2 bases; junction bases not matched to a gene: 12. Looked up from germline, CDR1 is MNHEY and CDR2 is SMNVEV (reference sequence). The length of the CDR3 is 18 residues. The CDR3 loop reads CASRRTGTFITYNSPLHF. The CDR3 nucleotides read TGTGCCAGCAGACGGACAGGGACCTTTATCACCTATAATTCACCCCTCCACTTT.

The chain is built from TRBV5-1 and TRBJ1-1, with D possibly matching TRBD1 (6 bases). The ends were cut back, 4 bases at V and 1 base at J, with 8 bases in the middle. CDR3 length equals 13 residues. Germline V gene lookup returns CDR1 SGHRS and CDR2 YFSETQ. The CDR3 DNA reads as TGCGCCAGCAGCGCGACAGGGAACACTGAAGCTTTCTTT. Translating it yields CASSATGNTEAFF.

V gene TRBV11-1 combines with J gene TRBJ2-2, with 7 bases that match TRBD1. The CDR3 totals 18 residues. The V gene's germline CDR1 is SGHAT and CDR2 FQDESV (reference sequence). Trimming removed 0 bases from V and 2 bases from J; junction bases left unmatched: 9. The CDR3 nucleotides are TGTGCCAGCAGCTTAGCGTACGGGGACAGCGTAAACACCGGGGAGCTGTTTTTT. It encodes CASSLAYGDSVNTGELFF.

The rearrangement uses TRBV29-1 and TRBJ1-1; 10 positions match TRBD1. V gave up 8 bases and J gave up 3 bases; unmatched junction bases: 6. The length of the CDR3 is 13 residues. The germline V gene encodes CDR1 SQVTM and CDR2 ANQGSEA. The CDR3 is CSPGQGDDTEAFF. CDR3 in DNA: TGCAGCCCAGGACAGGGGGACGACACTGAAGCTTTCTTT.

The chain uses TRBV19 and TRBJ1-1; TRBD1 might be the D (5 bases). CDR1 is LNHDA and CDR2 is SQIVND in the germline V gene (reference sequence). The CDR3 has 12 residues. The ends were cut back, 8 bases at V and 11 bases at J, with 18 bases in the middle. The CDR3 DNA reads TGTGCCAGTGGGACGGGACTTAGGAACGCTTTCTTT. This codes for CASGTGLRNAFF.

The chain uses TRBV25-1 and TRBJ1-5; no reliable D call. The CDR3 sequence is 16 residues long. CDR1 and CDR2 (germline): MGHDK, SYGVNS. The germline V and J ends were trimmed by 5 bases and 0 bases, with 14 bases remaining between them. Written as DNA, the CDR3 is TGTGCCAGCAGTTCCCGGGAGATAATTAGCAATCAGCCCCAGCATTTT. Translated: CASSSREIISNQPQHF.

The CDR3 region is CASRSRDRGRDIQYF. The CDR3 coding sequence is TGCGCCAGCAGATCGCGGGACAGGGGTCGGGACATTCAGTACTTC. The V gene is TRBV5-1, the J gene TRBJ2-4; TRBD1 agrees at 10 bases. Germline V lookup: CDR1 SGHRS, CDR2 YFSETQ. The CDR3 loop spans 15 amino acids. The V gene end was trimmed by 5 bases and the J gene end by 8 bases; junction bases not matched to a gene: 10.

The chain recombines TRBV7-9 with TRBJ2-3, with 7 bases that match TRBD1. Unmatched junction bases numbered 5, after V lost 2 bases and J lost 6 bases. Germline CDR1 reads SEHNR; CDR2 reads FQNEAQ (reference sequence). The CDR3 covers 14 residues. The CDR3 sequence is CASSLQGESDTQYF. As DNA, the CDR3 is TGTGCCAGCAGCTTACAGGGGGAAAGCGATACGCAGTATTTT.

The rearrangement uses TRBV5-4 and TRBJ1-2; perhaps TRBD1 as D (5 bases). The CDR3 extends over 16 amino acids. Trimming cost V 0 bases and J 0 bases, with 12 bases left between them. The germline V gene has CDR1 SGHNT and CDR2 YYREEE (reference sequence). CDR3 residues: CASSLARGPPNYGYTF. CDR3 bases: TGTGCCAGCAGCTTGGCGCGGGGACCTCCTAACTATGGCTACACCTTC.

This chain joins TRBV4-1 and TRBJ1-5; TRBD1 might be the D (5 bases). This CDR3 has 16 residues. V lost 1 base, J lost 6 bases, and 16 bases lay in between. Germline assignment: CDR1 MGHRA and CDR2 YSYEKL. CDR3 in amino acids: CASSQVPQGGTQPQHF. CDR3 bases: TGCGCCAGCAGCCAAGTCCCTCAGGGAGGTACTCAGCCCCAGCATTTT.

J is TRBJ1-2 and V is TRBV12-3 or TRBV12-4, with TRBD1 matching over 8 bases. CDR3 size: 12 residues. With 6 bases clipped from V and 4 bases from J, the junction kept 1 base outside the gene matches. CDR3 coding DNA: TGTGCCAGCAGCGGACAGGGCTATGGCTACACCTTC. This encodes CASSGQGYGYTF.

This clone was seen at least ten times. V usage is TRBV19 and J usage is TRBJ1-2; a weak D match, TRBD1 (6 bases). This CDR3 is built from 14 residues. Germline V CDR1 and CDR2: LNHDA, SQIVND (reference sequence). V lost 7 bases and J 4 bases, leaving 16 bases between the germline ends. The CDR3: CASNPRGRGYGYTF. For the CDR3, the DNA is TGTGCCAGTAATCCAAGGGGCAGGGGCTATGGCTACACCTTC.

The chain couples TRBV7-9 to TRBJ1-1; D unresolved. V was cut by 1 base and J by 8 bases, with 11 bases left in between. This CDR3 comprises 13 residues. Germline-derived CDR1 and CDR2 are SEHNR and FQNEAQ (reference sequence). CDR3 sequence: CASSLGAPREAFF. The CDR3 DNA is TGTGCCAGCAGCTTAGGGGCCCCACGGGAAGCTTTCTTT.

The V and J genes are TRBV9 and TRBJ1-2; 8 bases fit TRBD1. Trimming removed 3 bases from V and 2 bases from J; junction bases left unmatched: 3. The V gene's germline CDR1 is SGDLS and CDR2 YYNGEE. The CDR3 consists of 14 residues. The CDR3 bases are TGTGCCAGCAGCGCTAGGGACAGGAACTATGGCTACACCTTC. This codes for CASSARDRNYGYTF. Full variable domain (outside the CDR3, taken from reference TRBV9 and TRBJ1-2): DSGVTQTPKHLITATGQRVTLRCSPRSGDLSVYWYQQSLDQGLQFLIQYYNGEERAKGNILERFSAQQFPDLHSELNLSSLELGDSALYFCASSARDRNYGYTFGSGTRLTVV.

The sample holds one count of this clone. The genes are TRBV6-6 and TRBJ2-2; unclear D gene. This CDR3 region has 15 residues. Trimming cost V 2 bases and J 0 bases, with 7 bases left between them. The germline CDR1 and CDR2 sequences are MNHNY and SVGAGI (reference sequence). The CDR3 sequence: CASSYVSPNTGELFF. The DNA for the CDR3 is TGTGCCAGCAGTTACGTATCCCCGAACACCGGGGAGCTGTTTTTT.

This sequence joins TRBV5-1 and TRBJ2-5, with D possibly being TRBD2 (5 bases). Per the germline V gene, CDR1 is SGHRS and CDR2 is YFSETQ. The CDR3 has 16 amino acids. V lost 2 bases to trimming and J lost 1 base, with 15 bases between them. The CDR3: CASSLAASRIQETQYF. DNA for the CDR3: TGCGCCAGCAGCTTAGCGGCTAGTCGGATCCAAGAGACCCAGTACTTC.